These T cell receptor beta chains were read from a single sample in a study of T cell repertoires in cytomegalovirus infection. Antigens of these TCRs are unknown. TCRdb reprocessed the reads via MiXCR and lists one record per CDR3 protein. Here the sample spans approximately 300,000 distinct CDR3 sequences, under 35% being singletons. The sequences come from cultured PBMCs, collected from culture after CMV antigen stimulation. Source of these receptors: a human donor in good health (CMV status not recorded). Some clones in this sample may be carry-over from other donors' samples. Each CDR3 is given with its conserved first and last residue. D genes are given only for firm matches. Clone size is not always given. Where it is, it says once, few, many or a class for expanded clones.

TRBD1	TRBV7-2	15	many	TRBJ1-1	CASSPSRDRVSEAFF	TGTGCCAGCAGCCCTAGTCGGGACAGGGTATCTGAAGCTTTCTTT
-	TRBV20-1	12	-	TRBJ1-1	CSAKPGGAEAFF	TGCAGTGCCAAACCCGGGGGGGCTGAAGCTTTCTTT
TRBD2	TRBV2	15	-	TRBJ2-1	CASKKGLAKYNEQFF	TGTGCCAGCAAGAAGGGACTAGCGAAATACAATGAGCAGTTCTTC
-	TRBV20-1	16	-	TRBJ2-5	CSARAIGQRIGETQYF	TGCAGTGCTAGAGCGATAGGACAGCGAATCGGGGAGACCCAGTACTTC
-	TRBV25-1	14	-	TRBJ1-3	CASSESGYENTIYF	TGTGCCAGCAGTGAATCCGGGTACGAAAACACCATATATTTT
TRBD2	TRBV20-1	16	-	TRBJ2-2	CSATGTSGSGIGELFF	TGCAGTGCAACCGGGACTAGCGGGAGTGGGATCGGGGAGCTGTTTTTT
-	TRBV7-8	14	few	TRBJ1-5	CASSTRELHQPQHF	TGTGCCAGCAGCACGCGGGAACTCCATCAGCCCCAGCATTTT
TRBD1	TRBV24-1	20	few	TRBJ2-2	CATSDRKRIKTGGGTGELFF	TGTGCCACCAGTGACCGCAAGAGGATAAAAACAGGGGGAGGTACCGGGGAGCTGTTTTTT
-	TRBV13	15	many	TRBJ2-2	CASSPRDGYTGELFF	TGTGCCAGCAGCCCACGGGACGGATACACCGGGGAGCTGTTTTTT
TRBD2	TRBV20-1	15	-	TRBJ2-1	CSARNLAGVYNEQFF	TGCAGTGCTAGGAATCTAGCGGGAGTTTACAATGAGCAGTTCTTC
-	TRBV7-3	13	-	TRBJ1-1	CASSLSRDSEAFF	TGTGCCAGCAGCTTATCCCGGGACTCTGAAGCTTTCTTT
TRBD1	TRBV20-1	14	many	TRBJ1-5	CSAGGQGSNQPQHF	TGCAGTGCGGGGGGACAGGGAAGCAATCAGCCCCAGCATTTT
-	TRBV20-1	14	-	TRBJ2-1	CSARLPGAYNEQFF	TGCAGTGCTAGACTCCCGGGAGCCTACAATGAGCAGTTCTTC
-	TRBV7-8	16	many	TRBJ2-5	CASSLLQGQIQETQYF	TGTGCCAGCAGCTTACTCCAAGGACAGATACAAGAGACCCAGTACTTC
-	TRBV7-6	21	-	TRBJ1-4	CASSFGRLRTPRRESNEKLFF	TGTGCCAGCAGCTTCGGTAGGCTGAGGACCCCCCGACGGGAATCGAATGAAAAACTGTTTTTT
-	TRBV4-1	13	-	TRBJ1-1	CASSPIGNGFAFF	TGCGCCAGCAGCCCAATTGGCAACGGATTCGCTTTCTTT
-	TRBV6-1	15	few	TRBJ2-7	CASSEALRGGYEQYF	TGTGCCAGCAGTGAAGCGCTTCGTGGTGGCTACGAGCAGTACTTC
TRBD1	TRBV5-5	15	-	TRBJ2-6	CASSMTGSGANVLTF	TGTGCCAGCAGCATGACAGGGTCTGGGGCCAACGTCCTGACTTTC
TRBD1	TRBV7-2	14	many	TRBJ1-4	CASSLGDSGEKLFF	TGTGCCAGCAGCTTAGGGGACAGTGGTGAAAAACTGTTTTTT
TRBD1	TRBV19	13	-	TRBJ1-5	CASQGQGRQPQHF	TGTGCCAGTCAAGGACAGGGTCGGCAGCCCCAGCATTTT
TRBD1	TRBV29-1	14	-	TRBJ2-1	CSVKSGTDYNEQFF	TGCAGCGTCAAATCCGGGACAGACTACAATGAGCAGTTCTTC
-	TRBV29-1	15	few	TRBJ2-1	CSGTRDTRSYNEQFF	TGCAGCGGTACCCGGGACACCCGCTCCTACAATGAGCAGTTCTTC
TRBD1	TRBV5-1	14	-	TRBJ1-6	CASSLQGARSPLHF	TGCGCCAGCAGCCTCCAGGGGGCACGTTCACCCCTCCACTTT
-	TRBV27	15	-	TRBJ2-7	CASSFGTLRGYEQYF	TGTGCCAGCAGTTTTGGGACTCTCCGAGGATACGAGCAGTACTTC
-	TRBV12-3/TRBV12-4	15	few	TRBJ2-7	CASASFWPNPYEQYF	TGTGCCAGCGCTAGCTTTTGGCCAAACCCCTACGAGCAGTACTTC
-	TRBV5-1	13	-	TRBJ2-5	CASSYTLQETQYF	TGCGCCAGCAGCTACACGCTGCAAGAGACCCAGTACTTC
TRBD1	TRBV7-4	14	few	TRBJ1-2	CASSPWDRGYGYTF	TGTGCCAGCAGCCCCTGGGACAGGGGATATGGCTACACCTTC
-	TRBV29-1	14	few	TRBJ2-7	CSVDKGTGSYEQYF	TGCAGCGTTGATAAGGGGACTGGCTCCTACGAGCAGTACTTC
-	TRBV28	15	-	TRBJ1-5	CASSRPLESTQPQHF	TGTGCCAGCAGTCGCCCCTTGGAAAGCACTCAGCCCCAGCATTTT
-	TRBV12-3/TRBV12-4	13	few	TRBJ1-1	CASSFGSGTEAFF	TGTGCCAGCAGTTTTGGCAGCGGCACTGAAGCTTTCTTT
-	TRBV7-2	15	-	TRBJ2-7	CASSPPETRSYEQYF	TGTGCCAGCAGCCCCCCGGAGACACGCTCCTACGAGCAGTACTTC
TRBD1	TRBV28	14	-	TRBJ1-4	CASSFGDRGEKLFF	TGTGCCAGCAGTTTCGGGGACAGGGGTGAAAAACTGTTTTTT
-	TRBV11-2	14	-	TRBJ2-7	CASSLGPQGYEQYF	TGTGCCAGCAGCTTAGGTCCCCAGGGCTACGAGCAGTACTTC
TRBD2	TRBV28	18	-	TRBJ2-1	CASSLRLAGGPPYNEQFF	TGTGCCAGCAGTTTACGACTAGCGGGGGGGCCCCCCTACAATGAGCAGTTCTTC
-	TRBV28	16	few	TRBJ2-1	CASSHGRLDPYNEQFF	TGTGCCAGCAGTCATGGACGGTTAGATCCCTACAATGAGCAGTTCTTC
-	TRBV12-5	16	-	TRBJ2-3	CASGLGAVRSTDTQYF	TGTGCTAGTGGTTTAGGAGCGGTTCGTAGCACAGATACGCAGTATTTT
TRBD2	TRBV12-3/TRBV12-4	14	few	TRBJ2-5	CASSLNGGEETQYF	TGTGCCAGCAGTTTAAACGGGGGGGAAGAGACCCAGTACTTC
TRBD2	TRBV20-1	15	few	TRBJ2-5	CSATGTSGNQETQYF	TGCAGTGCCACGGGGACTAGCGGGAATCAAGAGACCCAGTACTTC
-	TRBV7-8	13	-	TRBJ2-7	CASSLEGHYEQYF	TGTGCCAGCAGCTTGGAGGGTCACTACGAGCAGTACTTC
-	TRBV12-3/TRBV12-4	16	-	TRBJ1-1	CASSLWVRGLNTEAFF	TGTGCCAGCAGTTTATGGGTTAGAGGGTTGAACACTGAAGCTTTCTTT
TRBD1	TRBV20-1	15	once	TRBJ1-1	CSASNRGQVDTEAFF	TGCAGTGCTAGCAACAGGGGGCAGGTAGACACTGAAGCTTTCTTT
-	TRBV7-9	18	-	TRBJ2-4	CASSLGMGQTYPKNIQYF	TGTGCCAGCAGCTTAGGCATGGGGCAGACCTATCCCAAAAACATTCAGTACTTC